The present entry profiles one T cell receptor beta chain with its context. Per germline, CDR1 SQVTM and CDR2 ANQGSEA. V was shortened by 0 bases and J by 2 bases, with 12 bases between the two germline ends. The CDR3 has 15 residues. Naive CD8 cells were CD45RO-negative, positively selected for CCR7, excluding terminally differentiated effector memory CD45RA+ cells. Clones were read by immunoSEQ multiplex PCR, and TCRdb kept only the in-frame ones, dropping some. The profile shows millions of clones, about 95% of them singletons. These data are taken from a study of shared clonotypes between healthy human individuals.

This sequence was found in a man between 18 and 35 years old in good health. The sample was naive CD8+ T cells sorted from blood. The J gene is TRBJ2-3, the V gene TRBV29-1; D is unclear. The CDR3 nucleotides read TGCAGCGTTGAAGAGGATTGGTCCCCCACAGATACGCAGTATTTT. This codes for CSVEEDWSPTDTQYF.